Below are 11 T cell receptor beta chains sequenced from a single sample in a study of identical twins. TCRdb processed the 5' RACE reads anew with MiXCR; each CDR3 protein has one entry. The table shows a few hundred thousand distinct CDR3 sequences, with 8.5% to 10% occurring only once. Material: naive T cells sorted from blood. The receptor set was obtained from a woman in her 50s in good health.

The chain links TRBV12-3 or TRBV12-4 to TRBJ2-5; TRBD1 matches 9 bases. Unmatched junction bases numbered 6, after V lost 5 bases and J lost 2 bases. CDR3 size: 15 residues. The CDR3 region is CASSPLGQGQETQYF. For the CDR3, the DNA is TGTGCCAGCAGTCCCCTGGGACAGGGACAAGAGACCCAGTACTTC.

The chain recombines TRBV5-1 with TRBJ1-4, with D perhaps TRBD1 (5 bases). Germline-derived CDR1 and CDR2 are SGHRS and YFSETQ. CDR3 length equals 15 residues. The V and J ends lost 0 bases and 8 bases respectively, with 14 bases between them. The CDR3 DNA sequence: TGCGCCAGCAGCTTGGGGGGTTCGGGGGGAGAAAAACTGTTTTTT. Protein sequence: CASSLGGSGGEKLFF. Using reference TRBV5-1 and TRBJ1-4 for the parts outside the CDR3, the full variable domain is KAGVTQTPRYLIKTRGQQVTLSCSPISGHRSVSWYQQTPGQGLQFLFEYFSETQRNKGNFPGRFSGRQFSNSRSEMNVSTLELGDSALYLCASSLGGSGGEKLFFGSGTQLSVL.

The chain links TRBV11-3 to TRBJ1-2; D is uncertain. Trimming took 2 bases from V and 2 from J, leaving 12 bases between them. This CDR3 has 15 residues. CDR1 SGHNT and CDR2 YENEEA come from the germline V gene. For the CDR3, the DNA is TGTGCCAGCAGCTTAAGAGACGGGAAGAACTATGGCTACACCTTC. Translating it yields CASSLRDGKNYGYTF.

In this sample, this clonotype turned up a few times. The CDR3 DNA reads TGTGCCAGCAGCTTAGGGGGGCGTGAAAAACTGTTTTTT. This translates into CASSLGGREKLFF. The chain links TRBV7-9 to TRBJ1-4; TRBD1 might be the D (6 bases). The V end was cut by 1 base, the J end by 7 bases, with 7 bases between. The CDR3 spans 13 residues. Germline CDR1 SEHNR, CDR2 FQNEAQ (reference sequence).

This clonotype was observed a handful of times. V and J are TRBV20-1 and TRBJ2-5; 7 bases match TRBD2. CDR3 length equals 13 residues. Trimming removed 5 bases from V and 1 base from J; junction bases left unmatched: 4. The germline V gene has CDR1 DFQATT and CDR2 SNEGSKA (reference sequence). CDR3 DNA: TGCAGTGCTGCTGGACTAGTCCAAGAGACCCAGTACTTC. It specifies CSAAGLVQETQYF.

This clonotype came up a few times. V gene TRBV12-3 or TRBV12-4 combines with J gene TRBJ2-6; 10 bases are a match to TRBD1. The CDR3 contains 22 residues. V was clipped by 5 bases and J by 1 base; unmatched bases: 20. Written as DNA, the CDR3 is TGTGCCAGCAGTCCCGGGACAGGGGCTCCCTTAACCCTTCTTTCTGGGGCCAACGTCCTGACTTTC. Translating it yields CASSPGTGAPLTLLSGANVLTF.

This chain connects TRBV20-1 to TRBJ2-1; the D gene is possibly TRBD1 (6 bases). The V end was cut by 0 bases, the J end by 8 bases, with 17 bases between. This CDR3 comprises 15 residues. Germline-derived CDR1 and CDR2 are DFQATT and SNEGSKA (reference sequence). This CDR3 is CSAREPQGPSYEQFF. CDR3 in DNA: TGCAGTGCTAGAGAACCCCAGGGGCCCTCGTATGAGCAGTTCTTC.

The chain links TRBV5-1 to TRBJ2-1; 9 nucleotides match TRBD2. CDR1 is SGHRS and CDR2 is YFSETQ in the germline V gene. The CDR3 totals 14 residues. The trim removed 0 bases at V and 9 bases at J, leaving 4 bases unmatched. The CDR3 loop is CASSLGTSESEQFF. CDR3 sequence (DNA): TGCGCCAGCAGCTTGGGGACTAGCGAGAGTGAGCAGTTCTTC.

This clonotype came up many times. V is TRBV29-1 and J is TRBJ1-1; D call uncertain. Germline CDR1 is SQVTM and CDR2 is ANQGSEA. Trimming took 5 bases from V and 3 from J, leaving 16 bases between them. The CDR3 totals 14 residues. CDR3 in DNA: TGCAGCGTTACCTTCTTCGGGGTGTACACTGAAGCTTTCTTT. Translated, it gives CSVTFFGVYTEAFF.

This clonotype showed up just a few times. This sequence joins TRBV5-5 and TRBJ1-2, with D hard to call. V was pared by 2 bases and J by 4 bases, with 12 bases between. The CDR3 consists of 14 residues. Germline CDR1 is SGHKS and CDR2 is YYEKEE (reference sequence). In DNA, the CDR3 is TGTGCCAGCAGCTTAGGTTCCGGTACCTATGGCTACACCTTC. Translated, it gives CASSLGSGTYGYTF.

This clonotype has more than one count but fewer than ten. V is TRBV5-1 and J is TRBJ2-3; a possible D gene is TRBD2 (6 bases). The CDR3 covers 14 residues. Germline V CDR1 and CDR2: SGHRS, YFSETQ. V shed 0 bases and J shed 4 bases, with 9 bases lying between them. The CDR3 region has the DNA TGCGCCAGCAGCTTGGCCGGGAGATCAGATACGCAGTATTTT. This sequence encodes CASSLAGRSDTQYF.